This T cell receptor (beta chain) was captured by sequencing in a study of OX40 agonist ivuxolimab in advanced cancers. Overall study: The dose of intravenous ivuxolimab that patients received every 2 weeks ranged from 0.01 to 10 mg/kg. Three partial responders included one hepatocellular carcinoma patient and two cutaneous melanoma patients.

Remarks on this clone: Its antigen is undetermined.

The CDR3 covers 14 residues. Trimming shortened V by 1 base and J by 3 bases, and 9 bases separated the two germline ends. Germline-derived CDR1 and CDR2 are SNHLY and FYNNEI. Only in-frame clones appear in the TCRdb table, and some are missing; sequencing was by immunoSEQ multiplex PCR. The sample has 57,000 or so clones, 86% seen once; the top ten hold about 1%. Notes on the study in general: The study observed clonal expansion of CD4+ and CD8+ blood T cells by week 6 at 0.1 to 3.0 mg/kg.

V and J are TRBV2 and TRBJ1-1; D gene uncertain. The specimen was CD4+ or CD8+ T cells sorted from blood, collected in a trial of the OX40 agonist ivuxolimab. This TCR was sampled from an adult with an advanced solid tumor such as melanoma, head and neck, liver or kidney cancer. CDR3 sequence (DNA): TGTGCCAGCAGTGAAGGTGGGGTTGACACTGAAGCTTTCTTT. Residues: CASSEGGVDTEAFF.